The present entry profiles one TCR beta chain with its context. This entry is derived from a study of technical replicates of blood from a handful of donors. V was pared by 1 base and J by 0 bases, with 18 bases between. The CDR3 has 18 residues. Germline CDR1 LGHNA, CDR2 YSLEER. The method was immunoSEQ multiplex PCR; TCRdb's version includes in-frame clones alone and lacks a portion of them. The sample lists over 45,000 clones; roughly nine tenths were seen once. Sequenced input: PBMCs. The rearrangement links TRBV4-3 to TRBJ1-1, with D maybe TRBD1 (5 bases). The sequence was obtained from a human donor in good health. Some clones in this sample may be carry-over from other donors' samples. CDR3 protein: CASSQGIGVSPMNTEAFF. The CDR3, as DNA: TGCGCCAGCAGCCAAGGGATAGGGGTTTCGCCTATGAACACTGAAGCTTTCTTT.